This T cell receptor beta chain was sequenced during a study of blood T cell repertoires in COVID-19 (dated by TCRdb to 2018 to 2021). With regard to the full study: The collaborator samples originated in the United States, Italy and Spain and spanned the acute and convalescent phases of COVID-19. The sample metadata nearly always contained a de-identified subject ID, COVID-19 status, age in years and sex. Samples were obtained from the ongoing ImmuneRACE study (first 160 participants) and from 1,000 to 1,500 subjects provided by 6 global collaborators. Where available, HLA class I and class II types were taken from metadata supplied by the sample provider and were not determined by assay-based typing. The dataset comprised deeply sampled blood TCRbeta repertoires from subjects exposed to, actively infected with, or recovered from COVID-19. The material from the prospective study consisted of cDNA or gDNA derived from T cells, B-cell-depleted T cells, or PBMCs. A freely available public database, intended as a resource for researchers studying the immune response to SARS-CoV-2, is where the repertoires were released.

General findings and caveats noted by the study authors: The amount of clinical and demographic metadata varied by source and participant and was provided uncurated.

In the germline V gene (reference sequence), CDR1 corresponds to MNHEY and CDR2 to SMNVEV. V is pruned by 3 bases and J by 10 bases, leaving 12 bases of the junction without a gene match. The CDR3 contains 17 residues, cysteine and phenylalanine counted. The DNA shown is the 51-base CDR3, in frame from base 1. Collaborating institutions collected whole blood in K2EDTA tubes following their own protocols. For TCRbeta analysis, collaborators shipped samples as frozen whole blood, isolated PBMCs, or DNA extracted from either of those sample types. Details on this clone: Its cognate antigen has yet to be identified. No base-level quality is on record; no much larger clone is a single base apart.

TCRbeta CDR3 regions were amplified from genomic DNA by means of the immunoSEQ Assay, a bias-controlled multiplex PCR. On the authors' methods: Nucleated cell counts per sample were estimated from amplification of reference gene primers within the assay. To quantify the absolute abundance of each unique TCRbeta CDR3 rearrangement, sequence reads were collapsed and filtered. For each sample, productive Simpson clonality was calculated by taking the square root of Simpson's diversity index across productive rearrangements. TCRdb limited this immuneACCESS table to in-frame rearrangements with V and J called. A share of clones is missing; checked studies link under half to unresolved V genes, and the rest is unexplained. The V and J calls and clone size are taken from that table; D and trimming were inferred from the DNA. The sample has about 82,000 clones on record, 83% of them singletons. The ten biggest clones cover 15% to 20% of the sample.

This TCR derives from a woman aged 55 to 70 with acute or convalescent COVID-19. The sequence links TRBV27 to TRBJ2-1; 13 bases in the middle match TRBD2. Sequencing used peripheral blood. The CDR3 reads CASSFHSGTSGVKEQFF. At the DNA level, the sequence is TGTGCCAGCAGTTTCCACTCCGGGACTAGCGGGGTCAAGGAGCAGTTCTTC.